This is a list of T cell receptor beta chains from one sample in a study of T cells in Graves' hyperthyroidism and ophthalmopathy. TCRdb processed the multiplex PCR reads anew with MiXCR; each CDR3 protein has one entry. Of roughly 530,000 distinct CDR3 sequences listed, approximately 17% were seen once; the top ten hold about 16%. The sequenced sample consisted of blood. The receptors originated from a young woman with Graves' ophthalmopathy. Both conserved end residues are part of each CDR3. A D gene is named only where the DNA matches it firmly. Rows may omit the clone size; those that give it use once, few, many or a size class.

size	D	J	V	DNA	CDR3
many	TRBD1	TRBJ1-1	TRBV4-3	TGTGCCAGCAGCCAAGACAGGGGAACTGAAGCTTTCTTT	CASSQDRGTEAFF
many	NA	TRBJ1-2	TRBV2	TGTGCCACCGACGGGATCCCCGGGGATGGCTACACCTTC	CATDGIPGDGYTF
few	NA	TRBJ1-1	TRBV28	TGTGCCAGCACTTTCTCAACTTCCGGTGAAGCTTTCTTT	CASTFSTSGEAFF
many	NA	TRBJ2-1	TRBV5-1	TGCGCCAGCAGCTTGGAGAGTAGCCGCAATACTGAGCAGTTCTTC	CASSLESSRNTEQFF
NA	TRBD2	TRBJ2-2	TRBV11-2	TGTGCCAGCAGCCTAGTATACGAAGAGACTAGCGGGGGGAACACCGGGGAGCTGTTTTTT	CASSLVYEETSGGNTGELFF
many	TRBD2	TRBJ2-7	TRBV6-1	TGTGCCAGCTCCGCGGCTAGCGGGCCCTACGAGCAGTACTTC	CASSAASGPYEQYF
few	NA	TRBJ1-1	TRBV6-1	TGTGCCAGCAGTTTCACCCTTGGTGCTGAAGCTTTCTTT	CASSFTLGAEAFF
NA	NA	TRBJ2-7	TRBV20-1	TGCAGTGCTAGTTTTCGAAGTTCCTACAATGAGCAGTACTTC	CSASFRSSYNEQYF
many	TRBD1	TRBJ1-2	TRBV6-1	TGTGCCACCGAGGACAGGCCGCGCTATGGCTACACCTTC	CATEDRPRYGYTF
NA	NA	TRBJ2-3	TRBV5-5	TGTGCCAGCAGCTTACAGTTCCCAGATACGCAGTATTTT	CASSLQFPDTQYF
many	NA	TRBJ2-5	TRBV5-1	TGCGCCAGCAGCTTGGACGTCGATTTATGGGGTTCGGAGACCCAGTACTTC	CASSLDVDLWGSETQYF
NA	NA	TRBJ1-2	TRBV7-8	TGTGCCAGCAGATCGGAGGGGGGAGGCTACACCTTC	CASRSEGGGYTF
few	TRBD1	TRBJ2-1	TRBV19	TGTGCCAGTAGTATGGCGCGGGACAGGGGATGGTACAATGAGCAGTTCTTC	CASSMARDRGWYNEQFF
many	NA	TRBJ1-1	TRBV29-1	TGCAGCGGGACAGAGAGTATGAACACTGAAGCTTTCTTT	CSGTESMNTEAFF
NA	TRBD1	TRBJ1-2	TRBV19	TGTGCCAGTAGTATAGAGTCGACAGGGCTCTATGGCTACACCTTC	CASSIESTGLYGYTF
NA	NA	TRBJ2-6	TRBV5-1	TGCGCCAGCAGCCTTGGGCCTACTGGGGCCAACGTCCTGACTTTC	CASSLGPTGANVLTF
few	NA	TRBJ2-7	TRBV29-1	TGCAGCGTTGAAAGGCCGGGACTGGGGTACGAGCAGTACTTC	CSVERPGLGYEQYF
many	NA	TRBJ1-1	TRBV7-2	TGTGCCAGCAGCTTACGCGTCAGGGTGGATACTGAAGCTTTCTTT	CASSLRVRVDTEAFF
many	NA	TRBJ2-1	TRBV7-9	TGTGCCAGCGTTGGTGCTGGCGATGAGCAGTTCTTC	CASVGAGDEQFF
NA	TRBD1	TRBJ2-1	TRBV15	TGTGCCACCAGCAGAGAGACAGGGTTCCGCTACAATGAGCAGTTCTTC	CATSRETGFRYNEQFF
few	NA	TRBJ1-5	TRBV4-1	TGCGCCAGCAGCCAAGGGACGCAGGACAGATACCAGCCCCAGCATTTT	CASSQGTQDRYQPQHF
few	TRBD2	TRBJ2-1	TRBV5-1	TGCGCCACCCGACGTAGCGGGGGCCCTGAGCAGTTCTTC	CATRRSGGPEQFF
many	TRBD1	TRBJ1-1	TRBV28	TGTGCCAGCAGTTTCCGACAGGGTCGCGGCCTCAACACTGAAGCTTTCTTT	CASSFRQGRGLNTEAFF
many	NA	TRBJ1-2	TRBV5-1	TGCGCCAGCAGCGCCAACAGCGGGTATGGCTACACCTTC	CASSANSGYGYTF
NA	NA	TRBJ1-6	TRBV5-5	TGTGCCAGCAGCTTGGCACCCCAGGGGTGGAATTCACCCCTCCACTTT	CASSLAPQGWNSPLHF
NA	TRBD2	TRBJ2-5	TRBV6-1	TGTGCCAGCAGTGAAACTAGCGGGAGGGCCGGGGGGACCCAGTACTTC	CASSETSGRAGGTQYF
NA	TRBD1	TRBJ1-3	TRBV27	TGTGCCAGCAGCTCCGGGACAGGGGGAGCAGGAAACACCATATATTTT	CASSSGTGGAGNTIYF
NA	NA	TRBJ2-7	TRBV14	TGTGCCAGCAGCCAAGGAGTGGACTCCTACGAGCAGTACTTC	CASSQGVDSYEQYF
NA	NA	TRBJ1-1	TRBV19	TGTGCCAGTAGTATTGATGTCACTGAAGCTTTCTTT	CASSIDVTEAFF
many	NA	TRBJ2-2	TRBV12-3/TRBV12-4	TGTGCCAGCAGTTTTCTGGACTCGCGTGGGGAGCTGTTTTTT	CASSFLDSRGELFF
many	TRBD2	TRBJ2-1	TRBV11-2	TGTGCCAGCAGCTTAGGTTTAGCGGGGGAGGACAATGAGCAGTTCTTC	CASSLGLAGEDNEQFF
many	NA	TRBJ2-7	TRBV29-1	TGCAGCGTCTCCCTCGGGAGCTCCTACGAGCAGTACTTC	CSVSLGSSYEQYF
many	NA	TRBJ2-7	TRBV29-1	TGCAGCGTTGAAGATTCGTCCTCCTACGAGCAGTACTTC	CSVEDSSSYEQYF
many	NA	TRBJ1-5	TRBV6-2/TRBV6-3	TGTGCCAGCAGTTACTTATCCGGGACCGGACACGATCAGCCCCAGCATTTT	CASSYLSGTGHDQPQHF
many	TRBD2	TRBJ2-3	TRBV2	TGTGCCAGCAAGGGGGGGCTAGCGGGAGTACGGAACAGAGATACGCAGTATTTT	CASKGGLAGVRNRDTQYF
many	TRBD2	TRBJ2-3	TRBV6-1	TGTGCCAGCAGCGGTAGCGGGAGCTCGTCAGATACGCAGTATTTT	CASSGSGSSSDTQYF
NA	TRBD2	TRBJ2-7	TRBV15	TGTGCCACCAGCTTGCGGGGGGGCCTCTACGAGCAGTACTTC	CATSLRGGLYEQYF
NA	TRBD1	TRBJ2-5	TRBV6-1	TGTGCCAGCAGCCGGGGACAGGGGTCCCCACAGTACTTC	CASSRGQGSPQYF
many	NA	TRBJ1-1	TRBV3-1	TGTGCCAGCAGCCAACACAACCCCTCGACAGTAGAAGCTTTCTTT	CASSQHNPSTVEAFF
few	NA	TRBJ2-1	TRBV28	TGTGCCAGCAGTTACCATCGGGGTTACTACAATGAGCAGTTCTTC	CASSYHRGYYNEQFF
many	NA	TRBJ2-7	TRBV2	TGTGCCAGCAGTGTCGTCTACGAGCAGTACTTC	CASSVVYEQYF
many	NA	TRBJ2-7	TRBV27	TGTGCCAGCAGTCCCTCGGGGTTGGGCTACGAGCAGTACTTC	CASSPSGLGYEQYF
NA	NA	TRBJ2-3	TRBV9	TGTGCCAGCAGCGTAGATTTGACAGATACGCAGTATTTT	CASSVDLTDTQYF
many	TRBD2	TRBJ2-1	TRBV7-3	TGTGCCAGCAGCTTAGGAGTAGCGGGAGGTAATGAGCAGTTCTTC	CASSLGVAGGNEQFF
many	TRBD1	TRBJ2-1	TRBV27	TGTGCCAGCAGTTTATGGGCAGGGGGCGCATACAATGAGCAGTTCTTC	CASSLWAGGAYNEQFF
few	TRBD1	TRBJ2-7	TRBV10-3	TGTGCCATCGAGGGACAGGGGGCTTACGAGCAGTACTTC	CAIEGQGAYEQYF
NA	NA	TRBJ2-7	TRBV7-3	TGTGCCAGCAGCCCCCCCGGAACCCGCGAGCAGTACTTC	CASSPPGTREQYF
many	NA	TRBJ2-5	TRBV28	TGTGCCAGCAGTTTAGTGTCCGACCCGTACTTC	CASSLVSDPYF
NA	TRBD2	TRBJ2-5	TRBV7-9	TGTGCCAGCAGCCCGAGACCGGGACTAGCGGGAGAACAAGAGACCCAGTACTTC	CASSPRPGLAGEQETQYF
NA	TRBD1	TRBJ1-4	TRBV5-1	TGCGCCAGCAGCTCCACAGGGGGGGTCTATCCGGACGGCGAAAAACTGTTTTTT	CASSSTGGVYPDGEKLFF
many	NA	TRBJ2-3	TRBV5-1	TGCGCCAGCAGCCTGGAGGGGGGCGGATACACAGATACGCAGTATTTT	CASSLEGGGYTDTQYF